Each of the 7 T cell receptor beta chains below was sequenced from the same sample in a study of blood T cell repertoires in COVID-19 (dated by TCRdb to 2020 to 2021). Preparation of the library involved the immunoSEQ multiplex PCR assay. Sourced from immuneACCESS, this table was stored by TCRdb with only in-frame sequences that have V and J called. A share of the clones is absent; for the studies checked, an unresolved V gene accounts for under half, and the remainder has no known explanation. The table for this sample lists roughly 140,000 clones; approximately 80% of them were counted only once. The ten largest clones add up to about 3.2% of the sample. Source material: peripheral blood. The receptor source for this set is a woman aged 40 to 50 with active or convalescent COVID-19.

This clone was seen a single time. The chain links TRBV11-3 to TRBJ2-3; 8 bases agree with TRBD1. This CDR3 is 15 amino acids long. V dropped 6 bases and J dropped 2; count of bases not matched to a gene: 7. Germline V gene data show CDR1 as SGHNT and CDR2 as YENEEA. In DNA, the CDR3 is TGTGCCAGCAGTTTCGGGACAGGCCACACAGATACGCAGTATTTT. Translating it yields CASSFGTGHTDTQYF.

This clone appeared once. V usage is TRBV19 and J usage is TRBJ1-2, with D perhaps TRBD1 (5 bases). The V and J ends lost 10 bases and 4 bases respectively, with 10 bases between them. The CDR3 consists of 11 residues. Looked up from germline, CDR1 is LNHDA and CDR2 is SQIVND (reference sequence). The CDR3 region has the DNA TGTGCCACCCAGGGCATCTATGGCTACACCTTC. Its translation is CATQGIYGYTF.

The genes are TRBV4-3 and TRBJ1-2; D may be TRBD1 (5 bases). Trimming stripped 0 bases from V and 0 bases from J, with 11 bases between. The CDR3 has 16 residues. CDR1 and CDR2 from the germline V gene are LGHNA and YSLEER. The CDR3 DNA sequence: TGCGCCAGCAGCCAAGATCGCGCAGGGACTAACTATGGCTACACCTTC. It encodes CASSQDRAGTNYGYTF.

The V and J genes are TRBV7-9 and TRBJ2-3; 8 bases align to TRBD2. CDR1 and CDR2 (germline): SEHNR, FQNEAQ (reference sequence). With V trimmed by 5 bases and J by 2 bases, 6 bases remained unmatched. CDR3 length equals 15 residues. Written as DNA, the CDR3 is TGTGCCAGCAGCCCCGACGGGGGGGCCACAGATACGCAGTATTTT. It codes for CASSPDGGATDTQYF. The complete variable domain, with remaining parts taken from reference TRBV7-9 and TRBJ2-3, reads DTGVSQNPRHKITKRGQNVTFRCDPISEHNRLYWYRQTLGQGPEFLTYFQNEAQLEKSRLLSDRFSAERPKGSFSTLEIQRTEQGDSAMYLCASSPDGGATDTQYFGPGTRLTVL.

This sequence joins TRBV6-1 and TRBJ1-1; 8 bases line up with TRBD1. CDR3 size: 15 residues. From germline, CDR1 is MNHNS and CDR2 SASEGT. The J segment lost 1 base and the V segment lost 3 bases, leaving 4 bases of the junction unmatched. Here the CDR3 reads CASSEGRGPNTEAFF. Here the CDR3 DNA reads TGTGCCAGCAGTGAGGGCAGGGGGCCGAACACTGAAGCTTTCTTT.

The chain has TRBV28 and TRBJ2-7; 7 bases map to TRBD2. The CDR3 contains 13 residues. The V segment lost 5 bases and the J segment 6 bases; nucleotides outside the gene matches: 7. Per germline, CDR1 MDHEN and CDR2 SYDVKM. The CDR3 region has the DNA TGTGCCAGCAGTACCTCGGGACTACCCGAGCAGTACTTC. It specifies CASSTSGLPEQYF.

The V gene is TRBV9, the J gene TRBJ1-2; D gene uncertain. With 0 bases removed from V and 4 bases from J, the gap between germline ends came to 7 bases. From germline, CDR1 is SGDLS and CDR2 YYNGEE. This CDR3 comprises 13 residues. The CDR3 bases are TGTGCCAGCAGCGTAGACCCAGTCTATGGCTACACCTTC. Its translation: CASSVDPVYGYTF.